This T cell receptor beta chain was profiled in a study of cytomegalovirus exposure and HLA in healthy donors. The germline V gene has CDR1 SGHTA and CDR2 FQGTGA. The CDR3 totals 14 residues. With V trimmed by 5 bases and J by 1 base, 4 bases remained unmatched. The study ran its PCR with 60 Vbeta and 13 Jbeta primers. The repertoire was sequenced with immunoSEQ multiplex PCR; TCRdb's copy has only in-frame clones and lacks some. The table records about 88,000 clones, 55% to 85% of them present only once. The source of this sequence is a woman younger than 35 in good health and CMV-seropositive. The chain carries TRBV7-3 and TRBJ1-1, with TRBD1 matching over 7 bases. Sequences were obtained from PBMCs. CDR3 amino acids: CASSPGQANTEAFF. Written as DNA, the CDR3 is TGTGCCAGCAGCCCTGGACAGGCGAACACTGAAGCTTTCTTT.